The T cell receptor beta chain described here comes from a study of cytotoxic CD8 clonotypes in ibrutinib-treated CLL (dated by TCRdb to the early 2020s). At the level of the whole study: The cohort was composed of 11 relapsed/refractory and around 15 treatment-naive patients; IGHV unmutated status was identified in 17 patients. Responses were partial in roughly 24 patients and complete in 2; after median approximately 5.5 years follow-up, about 14 stayed in remission and 12 progressed. An average of roughly 250,000 productive templates and around 100,000 productive rearrangements was obtained per sample. The response samples were drawn at a median of roughly eleven months into treatment, with a range of roughly 6 to 40 months. All remission and progressive disease samples were collected while patients were still receiving ibrutinib. Cryopreserved peripheral blood mononuclear cells were collected before treatment, at response, and at either disease progression or sustained remission. Of the 86 people in the trial, around 26 had longitudinal samples available.

Paper-wide results and their limitations: Sampling times were not matched between sustained-remission and progressing patients, and lymph node repertoires were not studied. Public clonotypes were rare and either contracted or stayed stable during treatment, and the rise in clonality at ibrutinib response reflected the expansion of private clonotypes. An increase in clonality was observed at ibrutinib response, with clonality remaining stable during sustained remission and falling back toward baseline at progression. At baseline, clonality was higher than in age-matched healthy donors and showed a strong correlation with circulating CD8+ T-cell counts.

The V end loses 2 bases and the J end loses 3 bases, and a stretch of 20 bases separates them. The cysteine opens and the phenylalanine closes a CDR3 of 17 amino acids. Only the CDR3 DNA stays, 51 bases, in frame from base 1. CDR1 and CDR2 were assigned from the germline V gene as LGHNA and YNFKEQ. On a MiSeq, deep resolution sequencing aimed for a depth between 1 in 1 million and 1 in 200,000 T cells, with each clonotype covered approximately 9.8x on average. The immunoSEQ hsTCRB Kit was used to generate the TCR beta libraries. On the authors' methods: The data were analyzed with ImmunoSEQ Analyzer and ImmunoSEQ Data Assistant, and V, D and J gene assignments followed IMGT definitions. Clonality, which ranges from 0 to 1, was calculated by subtracting the normalized Shannon entropy of productive rearrangement frequencies from one. Only overrepresented clonotypes making up at least 0.05% of the repertoire of each patient were included in the public clonotype analysis. Thirteen age-matched healthy donor repertoires from immuneACCESS were used as controls for clonality. Held by TCRdb, this immuneACCESS table contains in-frame sequences only and omits some clones. Under half of the omission traces to an unresolved V gene where checked; the cause of the rest is unknown. V, J and clone size derive from that table, while D and trimming were established from the DNA sequence. This sample gives fewer than 200,000 clones in total; 84% of them show up just once. The ten largest clones add up to about 4.6% of the sample.

Concerning this clone itself: The clone's antigen remains unknown. No per-base quality is available; no much larger clone lies one base away.

The time point label corresponds to: around 25 months on ibrutinib. For TCR beta library preparation, roughly 2 micrograms of genomic DNA were extracted from the cryopreserved PBMCs. Longitudinal blood samples from CLL patients on ibrutinib monotherapy were analyzed using high-throughput TCR beta sequencing. The patients were enrolled in a single-center, open-label phase 2 trial of ibrutinib monotherapy. The sample was PBMCs, taken after 24 months of ibrutinib treatment. The clonotype originates from a human donor with chronic lymphocytic leukemia. In this chain, TRBV4-2 is recombined with TRBJ2-7, with no reliable assignment of the D segment. The CDR3 protein sequence reads: CASSQTPMEMSFYEQYF. The nucleotide sequence is TGTGCCAGCAGCCAAACCCCGATGGAGATGTCATTCTACGAGCAGTACTTC.